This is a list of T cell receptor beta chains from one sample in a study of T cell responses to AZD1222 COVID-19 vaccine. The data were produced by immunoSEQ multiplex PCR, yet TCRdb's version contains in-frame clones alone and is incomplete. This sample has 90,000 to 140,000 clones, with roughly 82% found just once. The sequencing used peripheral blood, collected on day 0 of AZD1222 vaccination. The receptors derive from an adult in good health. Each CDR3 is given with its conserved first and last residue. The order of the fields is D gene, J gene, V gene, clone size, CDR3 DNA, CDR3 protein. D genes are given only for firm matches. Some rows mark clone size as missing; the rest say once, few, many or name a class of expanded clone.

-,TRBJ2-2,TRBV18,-,TGTGCCAGCTCACCACAAGGGACAGCCGGGGGCACCGGGGAGCTGTTTTTT,CASSPQGTAGGTGELFF
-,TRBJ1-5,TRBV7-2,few,TGTGCCAGCAGCTCGGTCGCGAATAGCAATCAGCCCCAGCATTTT,CASSSVANSNQPQHF
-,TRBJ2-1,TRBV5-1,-,TGCGCCAGCAGCGGGGGACGGACCAATGAGCAGTTCTTC,CASSGGRTNEQFF
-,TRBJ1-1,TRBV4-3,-,TGCGCCAGCAGCCAAGCTCATGGGAACACTGAAGCCTTCTTT,CASSQAHGNTEAFF
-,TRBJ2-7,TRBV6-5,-,TGTGCTAGCCTATCAGGAGAAGAGTACAACGAGCAGTACTTC,CASLSGEEYNEQYF
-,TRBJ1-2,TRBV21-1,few,TGTGCCAGCAGCAAAGATATGGCCTTACCCTATGGCTACACCTTC,CASSKDMALPYGYTF
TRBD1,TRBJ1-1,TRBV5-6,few,TGTGCCAGCAGCCTCTATCGACCACAGGGGGCAGCTTTCTTT,CASSLYRPQGAAFF
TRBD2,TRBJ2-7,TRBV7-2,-,TGTGCCAGCAGCCCGGCTGGGACTAGCGGGGTCTCCTACGAGCAGTACTTC,CASSPAGTSGVSYEQYF
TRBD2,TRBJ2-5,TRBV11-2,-,TGTGCCAGCACCCTTCTCGGAGGAGCGGGGGGGCAAGAGACCCAGTACTTC,CASTLLGGAGGQETQYF
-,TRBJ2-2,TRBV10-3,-,TGTGCCATCAGTGTTAGATCTGAGGGCAGGGGCGCCGGGGAGCTGTTTTTT,CAISVRSEGRGAGELFF
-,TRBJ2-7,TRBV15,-,TGTGCCACCAGCTACAGCTCCTACGAGCAGTACTTC,CATSYSSYEQYF
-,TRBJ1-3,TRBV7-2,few,TGTGCCAGCAGCCTCGGACCGATTAAATCTGGAAACACCATATATTTT,CASSLGPIKSGNTIYF
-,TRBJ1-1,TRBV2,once,TGTGCCAGCAGTGAAGAAGTGGGTTTCGGTGAAGCTTTCTTT,CASSEEVGFGEAFF
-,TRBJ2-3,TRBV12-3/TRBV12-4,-,TGTGCCAGCAATCGCGTGTCGGTCGATACGCAGTATTTT,CASNRVSVDTQYF
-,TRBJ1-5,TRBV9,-,TGTGCCAGCAGCGTAGGACCTCTACAGCCCCAGCATTTT,CASSVGPLQPQHF
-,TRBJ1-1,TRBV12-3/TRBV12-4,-,TGTGCCAGCAACTCCCTCGGTAGGACTGAAGCTTTCTTT,CASNSLGRTEAFF
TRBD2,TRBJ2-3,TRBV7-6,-,TGTGCCAGCAGCCCTCCGGGACTAGGAGGAGATACGCAGTATTTT,CASSPPGLGGDTQYF
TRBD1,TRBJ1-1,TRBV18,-,TGTGCCAGCTCATCGGGACAGGGGGGAACTGAAGCTTTCTTT,CASSSGQGGTEAFF
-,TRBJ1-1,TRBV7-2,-,TGTGCCAGCAGCGGACAACCAAACACTGAAGCTTTCTTT,CASSGQPNTEAFF
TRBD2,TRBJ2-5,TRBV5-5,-,TGTGCCAGCAGCTTGGAACTAGCGGGGGCCGTGACAGGGACCCAGTACTTC,CASSLELAGAVTGTQYF
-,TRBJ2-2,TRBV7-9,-,TGTGCCAGCAGCTCAAGACCGGTGGGTAACACCGGGGAGCTGTTTTTT,CASSSRPVGNTGELFF
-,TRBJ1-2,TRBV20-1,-,TGCAGTGCTAGTGGCCGGGGCTATGGCTACACCTTC,CSASGRGYGYTF
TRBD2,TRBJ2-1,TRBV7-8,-,TGTGCCAGCAGCTTCGGGGGGTACAATGAGCAGTTCTTC,CASSFGGYNEQFF
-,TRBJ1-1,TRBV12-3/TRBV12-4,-,TGTGCCAGCAGTTTTATGGGGAACACTGAAGCTTTCTTT,CASSFMGNTEAFF
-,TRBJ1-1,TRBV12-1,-,TGTGCCAGCAGCTTTCGGGGGGGCGAGGATGCTGAAGCTTTCTTT,CASSFRGGEDAEAFF
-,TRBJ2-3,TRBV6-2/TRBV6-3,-,TGTGCCAGCAGTTACTCACTAGGGACAGATACGCAGTATTTT,CASSYSLGTDTQYF
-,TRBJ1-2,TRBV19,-,TGTGCCAGTAGTCCAAAGGGGACCGCCTTGACCTTC,CASSPKGTALTF
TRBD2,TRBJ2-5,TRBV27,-,TGTGCCAGCAGTTTATCACTAGCGGGGATGGAGACCCAGTACTTC,CASSLSLAGMETQYF
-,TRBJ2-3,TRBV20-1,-,TGTAGCACCGGGATCACAGATACGCAGTATTTT,CSTGITDTQYF